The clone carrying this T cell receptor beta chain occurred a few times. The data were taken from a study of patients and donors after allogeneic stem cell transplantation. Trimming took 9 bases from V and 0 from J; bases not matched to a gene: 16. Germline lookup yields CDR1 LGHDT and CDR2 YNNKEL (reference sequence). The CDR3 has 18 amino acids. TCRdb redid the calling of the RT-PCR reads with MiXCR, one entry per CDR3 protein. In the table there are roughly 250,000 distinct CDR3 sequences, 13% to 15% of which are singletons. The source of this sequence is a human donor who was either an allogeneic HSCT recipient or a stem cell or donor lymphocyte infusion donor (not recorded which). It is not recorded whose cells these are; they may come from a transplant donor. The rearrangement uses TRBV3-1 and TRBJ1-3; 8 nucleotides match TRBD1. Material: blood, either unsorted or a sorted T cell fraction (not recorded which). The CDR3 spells CASRPSWTGTSSGNTIYF. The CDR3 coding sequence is TGTGCCAGTCGTCCCAGTTGGACAGGGACGAGCTCTGGAAACACCATATATTTT.